The rows below give T cell receptor beta chains drawn from one sample of a study of shared clonotypes between healthy human individuals. Profiling relied on immunoSEQ multiplex PCR, and the TCRdb table lists in-frame clones only, not all of them. The sample shows around 940,000 clones, 76% of them seen only once. The sequenced sample was memory CD4+ T cells sorted from blood. The receptors here all came from a man aged 18 to 35 in good health. Each CDR3 is given with its conserved first and last residue. Each record gives: J gene, V gene, D gene, clone size, CDR3 protein, CDR3 DNA. A D gene is named only where the DNA matches it firmly. Expanded clones are given a class, and other clones once, few, many or no size at all.

>TRBJ2-1|TRBV2|-|few
CASSEWRDAFF
TGTGCCAGCAGTGAATGGCGGGACGCGTTCTTC
>TRBJ2-2|TRBV7-9|-|-
CASSDWGDTGELFF
TGTGCCAGCTCGGACTGGGGCGACACCGGGGAGCTGTTTTTT
>TRBJ1-3|TRBV11-3|-|once
CASSLGPGGNTIYF
TGTGCCAGCAGCCTGGGACCGGGGGGAAACACCATATATTTT
>TRBJ1-5|TRBV5-1|-|-
CASSLGESNQPQHF
TGCGCCAGCAGCTTGGGGGAGAGCAATCAGCCCCAGCATTTT
>TRBJ2-7|TRBV9|TRBD2|-
CASSPTSGTYEQYF
TGTGCCAGCAGCCCGACTAGCGGGACCTACGAGCAGTACTTC
>TRBJ1-1|TRBV30|-|once
CAWKWGMGTEAFF
TGTGCCTGGAAGTGGGGCATGGGCACTGAAGCTTTCTTT
>TRBJ2-1|TRBV5-8|TRBD2|-
CASSSGLAGILANEQFF
TGTGCCAGCAGCTCCGGACTAGCGGGAATCCTGGCTAATGAGCAGTTCTTC
>TRBJ1-4|TRBV18|-|-
CASSPPGRPNEKLFF
TGTGCCAGCTCACCACCGGGACGGCCTAATGAAAAACTGTTTTTT
>TRBJ1-2|TRBV7-9|TRBD1|-
CAGGQGDGYTF
TGTGCCGGTGGACAGGGCGATGGCTACACCTTC
>TRBJ1-1|TRBV5-4|TRBD1|-
CASSKDRGLGTEAFF
TGTGCCAGCAGCAAAGACAGGGGGCTGGGAACTGAAGCTTTCTTT
>TRBJ2-5|TRBV7-3|-|-
CASSQVAAETQYF
TGTGCCAGCAGCCAGGTGGCAGCAGAGACCCAGTACTTC
>TRBJ2-3|TRBV9|-|-
CASSVFAGSTDTQYF
TGTGCCAGCAGCGTTTTCGCGGGGAGCACAGATACGCAGTATTTT
>TRBJ2-3|TRBV2|TRBD2|-
CASRGGLTTDTQYF
TGTGCCAGCAGGGGGGGACTAACCACAGATACGCAGTATTTT
>TRBJ2-3|TRBV25-1|-|-
CASSDLSTDTQYF
TGTGCCAGCAGTGACCTGAGCACAGATACGCAGTATTTT
>TRBJ1-1|TRBV2|TRBD1|many
CASSSGRGQRNTEAFF
TGTGCCAGCAGTTCGGGACGGGGACAGCGGAACACTGAAGCTTTCTTT
>TRBJ1-1|TRBV7-9|-|-
CASSLEVNTEAFF
TGTGCCAGCAGCTTAGAGGTAAACACTGAAGCTTTCTTT
>TRBJ2-7|TRBV2|TRBD2|-
CASSEVLAGGFDIHEQYF
TGTGCCAGCAGTGAAGTATTAGCGGGAGGGTTCGATATTCACGAGCAGTACTTC
>TRBJ1-5|TRBV6-1|TRBD1|few
CASTTGGGQPQHF
TGTGCCAGCACTACAGGGGGCGGTCAGCCCCAGCATTTT
>TRBJ2-7|TRBV5-1|-|-
CASSLDQGAYEQYF
TGCGCCAGCAGCTTGGATCAAGGGGCCTACGAGCAGTACTTC
>TRBJ1-6|TRBV2|TRBD1|-
CASKGQGDNSPLHF
TGTGCCAGCAAGGGACAGGGGGATAATTCACCCCTCCACTTT
>TRBJ1-5|TRBV10-2|TRBD1|-
CASSPIAAGGHQPQHF
TGCGCCAGCAGCCCTATCGCGGCAGGGGGCCATCAGCCCCAGCATTTT
>TRBJ2-1|TRBV11-2|TRBD2|-
CASSPDPGGEQFF
TGTGCCAGCAGCCCAGACCCGGGAGGAGAGCAGTTCTTC
>TRBJ1-2|TRBV15|-|-
CATSRGHTGLDYGYTF
TGTGCCACCAGCAGAGGTCATACAGGTCTGGACTATGGCTACACCTTC
>TRBJ2-5|TRBV2|-|-
CASTKGYQETQYF
TGTGCCAGCACCAAGGGCTATCAAGAGACCCAGTACTTC
>TRBJ1-6|TRBV27|-|many
CASSLGGMALHF
TGTGCCAGCAGTTTGGGGGGGATGGCCCTCCACTTT
>TRBJ2-7|TRBV29-1|-|-
CSYVDRAVSYEQYF
TGCAGCTATGTTGATCGGGCCGTATCCTACGAGCAGTACTTC
>TRBJ1-5|TRBV6-1|-|-
CASSEAPHQPQHF
TGTGCCAGCAGTGAAGCGCCCCATCAGCCCCAGCATTTT
>TRBJ1-2|TRBV29-1|-|few
CSVDEQGKGYGYTF
TGCAGCGTTGACGAGCAGGGGAAGGGCTATGGCTACACCTTC
>TRBJ2-1|TRBV18|TRBD1|-
CASSPGQGAYNEQFF
TGTGCCAGCTCACCAGGGCAGGGGGCCTACAATGAGCAGTTCTTC
>TRBJ2-7|TRBV5-4|-|few
CASSLGQGGSYEQYF
TGTGCCAGCAGCTTGGGCCAGGGGGGCTCCTACGAGCAGTACTTC
>TRBJ2-7|TRBV6-5|TRBD2|few
CASSYSSGGGQYF
TGTGCCAGCAGTTACTCGAGCGGGGGGGGTCAGTACTTC
>TRBJ2-4|TRBV28|TRBD2|few
CASSETSTGQNIQYF
TGTGCCAGCAGTGAGACTAGCACGGGACAAAACATTCAGTACTTC
>TRBJ2-7|TRBV2|TRBD2|-
CASNRVAGAYEQYF
TGTGCCAGCAACCGAGTCGCGGGAGCTTACGAGCAGTACTTC